A selection of T cell receptor beta chains follows, all from one sample in a study of blood T cell repertoires in COVID-19. The assay was immunoSEQ multiplex PCR, and TCRdb's table has in-frame clones only and misses some. Of some 140,000 clones in the sample, approximately 85% were seen once. The material sequenced was peripheral blood. These receptors all come from a man in his 60s with COVID-19, enrolled during active disease. CDR3s include the opening cysteine and the closing phenylalanine or tryptophan. The D gene is left open where the match is weak. Clone size, where shown, is once, few, many, or a class for clones that have expanded.

.	TRBV25-1	.	TRBJ1-1	CASSEIQGGQAFF	TGTGCCAGCAGTGAGATTCAGGGTGGACAAGCTTTCTTT
.	TRBV5-1	.	TRBJ2-7	CASSLDLKYEQYF	TGCGCCAGCAGCTTAGATCTAAAGTACGAGCAGTACTTC
.	TRBV7-2	.	TRBJ2-5	CASSPPPKWETQYF	TGTGCCAGCAGCCCCCCGCCTAAGTGGGAGACCCAGTACTTC
once	TRBV5-8	TRBD1	TRBJ1-2	CASSPGTGAFGYGYTF	TGTGCCAGCAGCCCCGGGACAGGGGCTTTCGGTTATGGCTACACCTTC
.	TRBV5-4	TRBD1	TRBJ1-2	CASSSPGQGTNYGYTF	TGTGCCAGCAGCTCCCCGGGACAGGGGACTAACTATGGCTACACCTTC
.	TRBV7-3	TRBD1	TRBJ1-6	CASRSSGTDNSPLHF	TGTGCCAGCAGATCCTCCGGGACAGACAATTCACCCCTCCACTTT
.	TRBV4-1	.	TRBJ1-4	CASNEFMRGEKLFF	TGCGCCAGCAATGAATTTATGAGAGGAGAAAAACTGTTTTTT
.	TRBV15	TRBD1	TRBJ2-1	CATKNIQGASKSYNEQFF	TGTGCCACCAAGAATATACAGGGGGCCTCAAAAAGCTACAATGAGCAGTTCTTC
.	TRBV5-1	TRBD1	TRBJ1-1	CASSFEGARGTEAFF	TGCGCCAGCAGCTTCGAGGGGGCGAGGGGCACTGAAGCTTTCTTT
.	TRBV4-3	.	TRBJ1-1	CASSQESRLAANTEAFF	TGCGCCAGCAGCCAAGAGTCGAGGCTGGCAGCGAACACTGAAGCTTTCTTT
.	TRBV7-3	.	TRBJ1-2	CASSSGGAKGYTF	TGTGCCAGCAGCTCGGGGGGCGCGAAAGGCTACACCTTC
.	TRBV28	.	TRBJ1-5	CASSLSRAGDSNQPQHF	TGTGCCAGCAGTTTGAGCAGGGCAGGGGATAGCAATCAGCCCCAGCATTTT
.	TRBV7-9	.	TRBJ2-1	CASSFGTEQFF	TGTGCCAGCAGCTTCGGGACAGAGCAGTTCTTC
.	TRBV29-1	.	TRBJ1-1	CSVEDHLQGRGLGEAFF	TGCAGCGTTGAAGATCACCTCCAGGGTAGAGGTCTGGGTGAAGCTTTCTTT
.	TRBV4-2	TRBD1	TRBJ1-1	CASSQRTGDTEAFF	TGTGCCAGCAGCCAACGAACAGGGGACACTGAAGCTTTCTTT
.	TRBV9	TRBD1	TRBJ2-3	CASQGQGSPDTQYF	TGTGCCAGCCAGGGACAGGGGTCACCAGATACGCAGTATTTT
.	TRBV3-1/TRBV3-2	.	TRBJ2-2	CASSQSGAGELFF	TGTGCCAGCAGCCAGTCGGGGGCCGGGGAGCTGTTTTTT
few	TRBV30	TRBD1	TRBJ1-6	CAWSVPQGNSPLHF	TGTGCCTGGAGTGTACCACAGGGGAATTCACCCCTCCACTTT
.	TRBV18	.	TRBJ2-5	CAASGGEETQYF	TGTGCAGCCTCCGGGGGAGAGGAGACCCAGTACTTC
few	TRBV14	TRBD1	TRBJ1-4	CASSPTGKGFIEKLFF	TGTGCCAGCAGCCCGACAGGGAAGGGATTTATAGAAAAACTGTTTTTT
.	TRBV2	TRBD1	TRBJ1-1	CASSTGVSTEAFF	TGTGCCAGCAGCACAGGGGTGAGCACTGAAGCTTTCTTT
.	TRBV27	.	TRBJ1-6	CASSFRQLWTPLHF	TGTGCCAGCAGTTTTCGACAGCTTTGGACACCCCTCCACTTT
.	TRBV24-1	TRBD1	TRBJ2-1	CAAGQGDHNEQFF	TGTGCCGCGGGACAGGGAGACCACAATGAGCAGTTCTTC
.	TRBV19	.	TRBJ1-5	CASSSGRGGQPQHF	TGTGCCAGTAGTTCGGGCAGGGGCGGTCAGCCCCAGCATTTT
.	TRBV3-1/TRBV3-2	.	TRBJ2-7	CASSQESRRGRSAYEQYF	TGTGCCAGCAGCCAAGAAAGTAGGCGGGGGCGCTCAGCCTACGAGCAGTACTTC
.	TRBV5-6	.	TRBJ1-2	CASGSRQSYYGYTF	TGTGCCAGCGGGTCGAGACAGAGCTACTATGGCTACACCTTC
.	TRBV6-2/TRBV6-3	.	TRBJ1-1	CASSYAGAKSEAFF	TGTGCCAGCAGTTACGCAGGGGCGAAGTCTGAAGCTTTCTTT
.	TRBV18	.	TRBJ1-2	CASSPGAGGYTF	TGTGCCAGCTCACCAGGGGCTGGAGGCTACACCTTC
.	TRBV7-6	TRBD1	TRBJ2-2	CASRPMGTGGFTGELFF	TGTGCCAGCAGACCGATGGGGACAGGGGGCTTCACCGGGGAGCTGTTTTTT
.	TRBV5-1	.	TRBJ2-7	CASSLEGRATREQYF	TGCGCCAGCAGCTTGGAAGGCAGGGCGACGAGAGAGCAGTACTTC
.	TRBV28	TRBD1	TRBJ2-7	CATRDSSTSYEQYF	TGTGCCACCCGGGACAGCTCAACCTCCTACGAGCAGTACTTC
.	TRBV5-5	.	TRBJ1-2	CASSLATTPYGYTF	TGTGCCAGCAGCTTGGCCACGACACCGTATGGCTACACCTTC
once	TRBV28	.	TRBJ2-3	CASSLIQDSTDTQYF	TGTGCCAGCAGTTTAATCCAGGATAGCACAGATACGCAGTATTTT
.	TRBV11-3	.	TRBJ2-3	CASSSKSLAGATTDTQYF	TGTGCCAGCAGCTCAAAAAGCCTAGCAGGGGCGACCACAGATACGCAGTATTTT
.	TRBV18	.	TRBJ1-3	CASSPNRDAIYF	TGTGCCAGCTCCCCAAACCGCGATGCCATATATTTT
.	TRBV19	TRBD2	TRBJ2-1	CASRDYSGKGEQFF	TGTGCCAGCAGGGATTATAGCGGGAAGGGGGAGCAGTTCTTC
few	TRBV19	TRBD2	TRBJ2-5	CASSRGTAGGETQYF	TGTGCCAGTAGTAGAGGGACGGCGGGGGGAGAGACCCAGTACTTC
.	TRBV3-1/TRBV3-2	TRBD1	TRBJ1-5	CASSLGTGGQQPQHF	TGTGCCAGCAGCCTCGGGACAGGGGGTCAGCAGCCCCAGCATTTT
.	TRBV28	.	TRBJ1-6	CASSFHGSPLHF	TGTGCCAGCAGTTTTCACGGTTCACCCCTCCACTTT
.	TRBV7-2	TRBD2	TRBJ2-5	CASSLGTSGGKTQYF	TGTGCCAGCAGCTTAGGTACTAGCGGGGGCAAGACCCAGTACTTC
.	TRBV6-5	TRBD1	TRBJ1-6	CASGRTGTVASPLHF	TGTGCCAGCGGGCGAACCGGGACAGTCGCTTCACCCCTCCACTTT